The 26 T cell receptor beta chains below come from one sample, sequenced in a study of blood T cell repertoires in COVID-19. Using immunoSEQ multiplex PCR, the repertoire was profiled, and TCRdb retains in-frame clones only, with some absent. The sample records fewer than 350,000 clones, about 85% being singletons. The specimen sequenced was PBMCs or T cells enriched from blood (not recorded which). Source of these receptors: a woman aged 45-65 years who had recovered from COVID-19.

This rearrangement joins TRBV3-1 (or the pseudogene TRBV3-2) to TRBJ2-1; 10 bases agree with TRBD2. Unmatched junction bases numbered 7, after V lost 0 bases and J lost 8 bases. Germline V lookup: CDR1 LGHDT, CDR2 YNNKEL (reference sequence). This CDR3 is 16 amino acids long. CDR3 in amino acids: CASSQDRLAGVHEQFF. As DNA, the CDR3 is TGTGCCAGCAGCCAAGATCGTCTAGCGGGAGTCCATGAGCAGTTCTTC.

V usage is TRBV20-1 and J usage is TRBJ2-3, with 7 bases lining up with TRBD1. In germline, CDR1 is DFQATT, CDR2 SNEGSKA (reference sequence). CDR3 length: 16 residues. Germline trimming cut 3 bases from V and 2 bases from J; bases unmatched to any gene: 11. CDR3 in amino acids: CSASRAGGPPTDTQYF. Here the CDR3 DNA reads TGCAGTGCTAGTCGTGCAGGGGGACCTCCCACAGATACGCAGTATTTT.

This chain uses TRBV4-3 with TRBJ2-3, with TRBD1 as a possible D gene (5 bases). Germline lookup yields CDR1 LGHNA and CDR2 YSLEER. The V end lost 1 base, the J end lost 6 bases, and 11 bases lay between the germline ends. The CDR3 sequence is 14 residues long. DNA for the CDR3: TGCGCCAGCAGCCAAGTAAGCAGGGTGGATACGCAGTATTTT. Amino acid sequence: CASSQVSRVDTQYF.

The rearrangement joins TRBV3-1 (or the pseudogene TRBV3-2) to TRBJ2-7; possibly TRBD2 for D (6 bases). The CDR3 totals 15 residues. Per germline, CDR1 LGHDT and CDR2 YNNKEL (reference sequence). V gave up 0 bases and J gave up 7 bases, with 16 bases separating them. The CDR3 sequence: CASSQDAGLGWEQYF. CDR3 nucleotides: TGTGCCAGCAGCCAAGATGCGGGACTGGGTTGGGAGCAGTACTTC.

This clone was seen only once. The chain links TRBV19 to TRBJ2-3; D perhaps matches TRBD2 (5 bases). CDR1 LNHDA and CDR2 SQIVND come from the germline V gene (reference sequence). The CDR3 has 15 amino acids. V lost 3 bases and J 4 bases, leaving 14 bases between the germline ends. CDR3 DNA: TGTGCCAGTAGTATCTTACTAAGCGGAGCAGATACGCAGTATTTT. Its protein is CASSILLSGADTQYF. The variable domain in full, with the rest retrieved from reference TRBV19 and TRBJ2-3, is DGGITQSPKYLFRKEGQNVTLSCEQNLNHDAMYWYRQDPGQGLRLIYYSQIVNDFQKGDIAEGYSVSREKKESFPLTVTSAQKNPTAFYLCASSILLSGADTQYFGPGTRLTVL.

There are a few counts of this clone. The rearrangement joins TRBV5-6 to TRBJ2-1; D is possibly TRBD1 (6 bases). From germline, CDR1 is SGHDT and CDR2 YYEEEE. V lost 5 bases and J lost 1, with 13 bases in between. The CDR3 length is 15 residues. The CDR3 region is CASRTLTGSYNEQFF. The CDR3 coding sequence is TGTGCCAGCAGAACTTTAACAGGGTCCTACAATGAGCAGTTCTTC.

The chain carries TRBV5-4 and TRBJ2-5; 9 positions agree with TRBD1. CDR1 and CDR2 (germline): SGHNT, YYREEE (reference sequence). This CDR3 comprises 14 residues. The trim removed 3 bases at V and 5 bases at J, leaving 5 bases unmatched. DNA of the CDR3: TGTGCCAGCAGCTCGGGACAGGGTCTGGAGACCCAGTACTTC. This codes for CASSSGQGLETQYF.

The genes are TRBV3-1 (or the pseudogene TRBV3-2) and TRBJ2-5, with a tentative D call TRBD1 (6 bases). CDR1 LGHDT and CDR2 YNNKEL come from the germline V gene (reference sequence). The CDR3 is made up of 13 amino acids. The germline V and J ends were trimmed by 3 bases and 7 bases, with 12 bases remaining between them. CDR3 protein: CASSQVTGLTQYF. In nucleotides, the CDR3 is TGTGCCAGCAGCCAGGTCACAGGGTTGACCCAGTACTTC.

This sequence joins TRBV5-4 and TRBJ1-4; tentatively, D is TRBD1 (6 bases). CDR3 length: 20 residues. Germline loops: CDR1 SGHNT, CDR2 YYREEE (reference sequence). The V end lost 0 bases, the J end lost 3 bases, and 24 bases lay between the germline ends. The CDR3 coding sequence is TGTGCCAGCAGCTTGGAGACAGGAGCGGGAGCGGGGCAAGCTAATGAAAAACTGTTTTTT. Translated: CASSLETGAGAGQANEKLFF.

This clone was detected only once. V is TRBV3-1 (or the pseudogene TRBV3-2) and J is TRBJ2-7; a weak D match, TRBD2 (6 bases). V lost 4 bases, J lost 4 bases, and 17 bases lay in between. From germline, CDR1 is LGHDT and CDR2 YNNKEL (reference sequence). This CDR3 comprises 15 residues. CDR3 nucleotides: TGTGCCAGCAGCCGAGTACTCGGGGAGGTATACGAGCAGTACTTC. Protein product: CASSRVLGEVYEQYF.

The rearrangement links TRBV18 to TRBJ2-7; D call uncertain. CDR1 KGHSH and CDR2 LQKENI come from the germline V gene. V dropped 3 bases and J dropped 1 base, with 4 bases sitting between them. The CDR3 covers 12 residues. The chain's CDR3 is CASSPGSYEQYF. Here the CDR3 DNA reads TGTGCCAGCTCACCCGGGTCCTACGAGCAGTACTTC.

The V call is TRBV5-1, the J call TRBJ2-4; 9 bases map to TRBD1. V shed 3 bases, J shed 8 bases, and the junction held 12 bases outside the gene matches. Germline lookup yields CDR1 SGHRS and CDR2 YFSETQ. The CDR3 loop spans 16 amino acids. The CDR3 DNA reads TGCGCCAGCAGCTCGATACAGGGGGCGAGGAAAGACATTCAGTACTTC. Its protein product is CASSSIQGARKDIQYF.

The rearrangement joins TRBV6-5 to TRBJ2-7; 7 positions agree with TRBD2. Germline V CDR1 and CDR2: MNHEY, SVGAGI. CDR3 length equals 14 residues. V shed 7 bases, J shed 3 bases, and the junction held 9 bases outside the gene matches. The CDR3 protein is CASTLADGVYEQYF. The CDR3 DNA reads TGTGCCAGCACCCTAGCGGACGGGGTCTACGAGCAGTACTTC.

This clone was found once. The V gene is TRBV5-5, the J gene TRBJ2-3, with D perhaps matching TRBD1 (5 bases). V dropped 2 bases and J dropped 2 bases, with 12 bases sitting between them. Per the germline V gene, CDR1 is SGHKS and CDR2 is YYEKEE (reference sequence). This CDR3 region has 15 residues. The CDR3 nucleotides read TGTGCCAGCAGCTTCTGGGGCAGAAACACAGATACGCAGTATTTT. Its translation: CASSFWGRNTDTQYF.

V gene TRBV18 combines with J gene TRBJ1-6; TRBD1 aligns across 7 bases. Germline loops: CDR1 KGHSH, CDR2 LQKENI. The CDR3 runs to 13 residues. With V trimmed by 3 bases and J by 11 bases, 4 bases remained unmatched. CDR3 loop: CASSPTGDPPLHF. The DNA of the CDR3 is TGTGCCAGCTCACCTACAGGGGATCCACCCCTCCACTTT.

V gene TRBV6-5 combines with J gene TRBJ1-1; a possible D gene is TRBD1 (6 bases). The CDR3 loop spans 14 amino acids. Germline-derived CDR1 and CDR2 are MNHEY and SVGAGI. The V end was cut by 6 bases, the J end by 4 bases, with 15 bases between. The CDR3 bases are TGTGCCAGCAGCCTGGGACATCTAGCCACTGAAGCTTTCTTT. Its translation is CASSLGHLATEAFF.

As regards this clone: The sample carries other DNA sequences with the same CDR3. This chain uses TRBV18 with TRBJ2-7; TRBD1 agrees at 8 bases. This CDR3 region has 13 residues. Trimming cost V 2 bases and J 7 bases; bases outside gene matches: 4. Per germline, CDR1 KGHSH and CDR2 LQKENI. In nucleotides, the CDR3 is TGTGCCAGCTCACCAGGGACAGGAAGAGAGCAGTACTTC. This codes for CASSPGTGREQYF.

V usage is TRBV30 and J usage is TRBJ1-1, with D unresolved. V was clipped by 2 bases and J by 6 bases, with 4 bases between them. Germline V lookup: CDR1 GTSNPN, CDR2 SVGIG (reference sequence). This CDR3 contains 10 residues. The CDR3 DNA reads as TGTGCCTGGAGTCGGGCTGAAGCTTTCTTT. Its protein product is CAWSRAEAFF.

The CDR3 is CASSVVGRQSQETQYF. Here the CDR3 DNA reads TGTGCCAGCAGTGTAGTCGGGAGGCAGTCCCAAGAGACCCAGTACTTC. This sequence joins TRBV6-1 and TRBJ2-5, with 7 nucleotides matching TRBD2. V was clipped by 4 bases and J by 1 base; unmatched bases: 9. The CDR3 has 16 amino acids. Per the germline V gene, CDR1 is MNHNS and CDR2 is SASEGT.

The V gene is TRBV29-1, the J gene TRBJ1-2; 7 nucleotides align to TRBD1. V shed 6 bases, J shed 0 bases, and the junction held 4 bases outside the gene matches. The CDR3 spans 13 residues. Per germline, CDR1 SQVTM and CDR2 ANQGSEA. The CDR3 spells CSVGQQANYGYTF. The CDR3 coding sequence is TGCAGCGTGGGACAGCAAGCTAACTATGGCTACACCTTC.

The chain joins TRBV7-8 to TRBJ2-7; 9 bases line up with TRBD2. This CDR3 region has 16 residues. Germline values: CDR1 SGHVS, CDR2 FQNEAQ. With V trimmed by 0 bases and J by 3 bases, 6 bases remained unmatched. Here the CDR3 DNA reads TGTGCCAGCAGCTTAGCGACTAGCGGTAGCGGCTACGAGCAGTACTTC. As protein: CASSLATSGSGYEQYF.

This sequence joins TRBV6-2 or TRBV6-3 and TRBJ2-3, with 7 bases matching TRBD2. The CDR3 sequence is 15 residues long. Germline CDR1 and CDR2: MNHEY and SVGEGT. J gave up 1 base and V 2 bases, and 3 bases lay outside the gene matches. The CDR3: CASSYGLAGTDTQYF. The CDR3 nucleotides read TGTGCCAGCAGTTACGGGCTAGCGGGCACAGATACGCAGTATTTT.

Points on this clone: This may arise from a read error, as a much more abundant clone is one base away. This rearrangement joins TRBV7-3 to TRBJ2-2; D gene unclear. V lost 4 bases and J lost 0, with 3 bases in between. The CDR3 is 13 amino acids. Germline V CDR1 and CDR2: SGHTA, FQGTGA. The CDR3 nucleotides are TGTGCCAGCAGCTCCTCGAACACCGGGGAGCTGTTTTTT. It encodes CASSSSNTGELFF.

This sequence joins TRBV3-1 (or the pseudogene TRBV3-2) and TRBJ2-3; the D gene is possibly TRBD2 (5 bases). CDR1 is LGHDT, CDR2 YNNKEL, per germline (reference sequence). The CDR3 contains 21 residues. The germline V and J ends were trimmed by 0 bases and 2 bases, with 27 bases remaining between them. The chain's CDR3 is CASSQDPVYFWYSADTDTQYF. The CDR3 bases are TGTGCCAGCAGCCAAGATCCCGTTTACTTTTGGTATAGCGCGGACACAGATACGCAGTATTTT.

This clone has just one count. The chain links TRBV7-6 to TRBJ2-5; D not resolved. Per the germline V gene, CDR1 is SGHVS and CDR2 is FNYEAQ. The CDR3 runs to 12 residues. With 2 bases removed from V and 3 bases from J, the gap between germline ends came to 4 bases. Written as DNA, the CDR3 is TGTGCCAGCAGCTTAACGGAAGAGACCCAGTACTTC. It is translated as CASSLTEETQYF.

The gene calls are TRBV10-3 and TRBJ1-1; possible D gene TRBD1, 5 bases. The germline gives CDR1 ENHRY, CDR2 SYGVKD. The CDR3 consists of 15 residues. The ends were cut back, 3 bases at V and 1 base at J, with 12 bases in the middle. CDR3: CAISEQDLRNTEAFF. The CDR3 nucleotides are TGTGCCATCAGTGAACAGGACCTGAGGAACACTGAAGCTTTCTTT.